The next 21 T cell receptor beta chains were all read from a single sample in a study of blood T cells in healthy people across ages. For the second PCR, which ran for about 6 to 11 cycles, a sample-barcoded 5' primer and a J-beta primer mix were used. In TCRdb, the 5' RACE reads were re-called with MiXCR into one record per CDR3 protein. The sample has hundreds of thousands of distinct CDR3 sequences; roughly 64% are singletons. The specimen sequenced was blood. The receptors shown here come from a young man in good health.

This clonotype was detected a few times. The chain employs TRBV9 and TRBJ2-1, with 8 nucleotides matching TRBD2. The CDR3 is 16 amino acids. The V gene's germline CDR1 is SGDLS and CDR2 YYNGEE. The junction had 8 bases not matched to a gene; V was cut back by 3 bases and J by 3 bases. The CDR3 here is CASSAVPGLDYNEQFF. As DNA, the CDR3 is TGTGCCAGCAGCGCGGTACCGGGACTAGACTACAATGAGCAGTTCTTC.

V is TRBV11-2 and J is TRBJ2-1, with 15 nucleotides matching TRBD2. This CDR3 is 18 amino acids long. V lost 4 bases and J lost 4; bases outside the gene matches: 8. From germline, CDR1 is SGHAT and CDR2 FQNNGV. The CDR3 DNA is TGTGCCAGCAGCTCGGGACTAGCGGGGGGAATTCGTTACAATGAGCAGTTCTTC. This sequence encodes CASSSGLAGGIRYNEQFF.

The chain recombines TRBV20-1 with TRBJ2-7; D is unresolved. The CDR3 spans 13 residues. V was cut by 3 bases and J by 7 bases, with 16 bases left in between. Germline V gene data show CDR1 as DFQATT and CDR2 as SNEGSKA (reference sequence). DNA of the CDR3: TGCAGTGCTAGTGATAACTTACTGGGGGAGCAGTACTTC. Translating it yields CSASDNLLGEQYF.

The rearrangement links TRBV20-1 to TRBJ2-4, with a tentative D call TRBD1 (7 bases). Germline-derived CDR1 and CDR2 are DFQATT and SNEGSKA (reference sequence). The CDR3 loop spans 17 amino acids. V shed 5 bases and J shed 3 bases, with 23 bases lying between them. DNA for the CDR3: TGCAGTGCTCAATCCTTCACAGGGGAGGAAGGCAAAAACATTCAGTACTTC. The encoded protein is CSAQSFTGEEGKNIQYF.

This clonotype was counted a single time. The rearrangement uses TRBV6-2 or TRBV6-3 and TRBJ2-7; D gene uncertain. The ends were cut back, 5 bases at V and 7 bases at J, with 15 bases in the middle. The CDR3 is made up of 13 amino acids. The germline gives CDR1 MNHEY, CDR2 SVGEGT. The CDR3 sequence is CASSQPSRREQYF. In nucleotides, the CDR3 is TGTGCCAGCAGTCAACCCAGCCGACGAGAGCAGTACTTC.

Here the CDR3 DNA reads TGCAGTGCTAGTCCGGGAGAGGGCTATGGCTACACCTTC. This codes for CSASPGEGYGYTF. The genes are TRBV20-1 and TRBJ1-2; no clear D. The length of the CDR3 is 13 residues. CDR1 is DFQATT, CDR2 SNEGSKA, per germline (reference sequence). V was cut by 3 bases and J by 4 bases, with 12 bases left in between.

This clonotype was counted once. CDR3 in DNA: TGTGCCAGCAGTGAATTCAGGGGCGGGAAGAATTCATACGAGCAGTACTTC. Translation gives CASSEFRGGKNSYEQYF. The rearrangement joins TRBV25-1 to TRBJ2-7; D may be TRBD1 or TRBD2 (6 bases each). V shed 1 base and J shed 4 bases, with 20 bases lying between them. There are 17 residues in the CDR3. Germline V gene sequence: CDR1 MGHDK, CDR2 SYGVNS.

The chain joins TRBV20-1 to TRBJ2-1; TRBD2 aligns across 11 bases. Losses at the gene ends were 1 base for V and 4 bases for J; bases not matched to a gene: 3. Germline V gives CDR1 DFQATT, CDR2 SNEGSKA (reference sequence). The CDR3 is made up of 15 amino acids. CDR3 loop: CSARAGLAGYNEQFF. The CDR3 coding sequence is TGCAGTGCTAGAGCCGGACTAGCGGGTTACAATGAGCAGTTCTTC.

V is TRBV12-3 or TRBV12-4 and J is TRBJ2-1, with D hard to call. TRBJ2-7 matches the DNA end more closely, so the J call is doubtful. The CDR3 runs 13 residues. The CDR3, as DNA: TGTGCCAGCAGTTTCGCAACACGGCGAGAGCAGTACTTC. Translating it yields CASSFATRREQYF.

The V gene is TRBV6-6, the J gene TRBJ2-4; D is undetermined. Germline CDR1 and CDR2: MNHNY and SVGAGI (reference sequence). The CDR3 loop spans 16 amino acids. V dropped 7 bases and J dropped 0 bases, with 16 bases sitting between them. In DNA, the CDR3 is TGTGCCAGCACACGGCCCGAGGTTGTAGCCAAAAACATTCAGTACTTC. It is translated as CASTRPEVVAKNIQYF.

This clonotype was seen ten or more times. The chain uses TRBV20-1 and TRBJ2-5; D uncertain. With 5 bases removed from V and 3 bases from J, the gap between germline ends came to 13 bases. Germline V lookup: CDR1 DFQATT, CDR2 SNEGSKA (reference sequence). The CDR3 contains 13 residues. CDR3 sequence reads: CSARSAWEETQYF. The CDR3 DNA follows: TGCAGTGCTCGGTCAGCGTGGGAAGAGACCCAGTACTTC.

V usage is TRBV30 and J usage is TRBJ2-1; D might be TRBD2 (5 bases). The J call may be incorrect, as the DNA end agrees better with TRBJ2-7. The CDR3 is 12 amino acids. Germline V gene data show CDR1 as GTSNPN and CDR2 as SVGIG (reference sequence). The CDR3 loop reads CAWAGSTYEQYF. CDR3 DNA: TGTGCCTGGGCGGGCTCCACCTACGAGCAGTACTTC.

The chain is built from TRBV5-1 and TRBJ1-6; D remains ambiguous. This CDR3 spans 15 amino acids. V lost 2 bases and J lost 11, with 17 bases in between. The germline V gene has CDR1 SGHRS and CDR2 YFSETQ. CDR3 loop: CASSLKGDWMAPLHF. As DNA, the CDR3 is TGCGCCAGCAGCTTAAAGGGAGATTGGATGGCACCCCTCCACTTT.

The chain joins TRBV7-6 to TRBJ2-7, with D perhaps TRBD1 (6 bases). V dropped 5 bases and J dropped 1 base, with 9 bases sitting between them. CDR1 is SGHVS, CDR2 FNYEAQ, per germline. This CDR3 is 13 amino acids long. The CDR3 sequence: CASSAGESYEQYF. In DNA, the CDR3 is TGTGCCAGCAGCGCAGGGGAATCCTACGAGCAGTACTTC.

This clonotype occurred a few times. The V and J genes are TRBV29-1 and TRBJ1-4; the D gene is possibly TRBD1 (6 bases). The CDR3 sequence is 16 residues long. Germline loops: CDR1 SQVTM, CDR2 ANQGSEA. The V and J ends lost 2 bases and 2 bases respectively, with 15 bases between them. In DNA, the CDR3 is TGCAGCGTTGAAATTTGGGGGAGGGGGACTAATGAAAAACTGTTTTTT. Protein: CSVEIWGRGTNEKLFF.

This clonotype was counted between two and nine times. The gene calls are TRBV7-2 and TRBJ2-1; possibly TRBD2 for D (6 bases). The V gene lost 5 bases and the J gene lost 7 bases, with 15 bases spanning the gap. CDR3 length: 14 amino acids. Germline-derived CDR1 and CDR2 are SGHTA and FQGNSA. CDR3 sequence (DNA): TGTGCCAGCAGCCCAGGGATCCGGGGGAATGAGCAGTTCTTC. This translates into CASSPGIRGNEQFF.

The genes are TRBV7-6 and TRBJ2-7; D might be TRBD2 (5 bases). Per germline, CDR1 SGHVS and CDR2 FNYEAQ. V gave up 2 bases and J gave up 4 bases, with 27 bases separating them. There are 19 residues in the CDR3. CDR3 loop: CASSLNRFGVNGDEYEQYF. The CDR3 coding sequence is TGTGCCAGCAGCTTAAACCGGTTCGGTGTGAACGGGGATGAATACGAGCAGTACTTC.

V usage is TRBV6-2 or TRBV6-3 and J usage is TRBJ2-5; 8 bases map to TRBD2. The J call may not be correct, given that the DNA end is closer to TRBJ2-7. Germline V gene lookup returns CDR1 MNHEY and CDR2 SVGEGT. The CDR3 totals 18 residues. The CDR3 reads CASNRAPGDSGKRDEQYF. In DNA, the CDR3 is TGTGCCAGCAACCGAGCCCCCGGCGATAGCGGGAAACGTGACGAGCAGTACTTC.

This clonotype was picked up a small number of times. V gene TRBV7-2 combines with J gene TRBJ2-7, with D tentatively TRBD1 (5 bases). The end of the DNA is better explained by TRBJ2-5, so the J call may be wrong. Per the germline V gene, CDR1 is SGHTA and CDR2 is FQGNSA. The CDR3 contains 14 residues. The CDR3 here is CASSLVVREETQYF. DNA of the CDR3: TGTGCCAGCAGCTTAGTCGTCAGGGAAGAGACCCAGTACTTC.

The V call is TRBV24-1, the J call TRBJ2-5; possibly TRBD1 for D (5 bases). The CDR3 has 14 amino acids. V was shortened by 8 bases and J by 11 bases, with 23 bases between the two germline ends. CDR1 and CDR2 from the germline V gene are KGHDR and SFDVKD. The DNA of the CDR3 is TGTGCCACCAAAGCCACGCGGTGGGGCAATGAGCAGTACTTC. Encoded protein: CATKATRWGNEQYF.

The rearrangement uses TRBV20-1 and TRBJ2-7; 9 nucleotides align to TRBD1. Germline V lookup: CDR1 DFQATT, CDR2 SNEGSKA (reference sequence). J gave up 4 bases and V 3 bases, and 10 bases lay outside the gene matches. The CDR3 consists of 15 residues. For the CDR3, the DNA is TGCAGTGCTAGCCTCTCAGACAGGGGGAAGTACGAGCAGTACTTC. Residues: CSASLSDRGKYEQYF.